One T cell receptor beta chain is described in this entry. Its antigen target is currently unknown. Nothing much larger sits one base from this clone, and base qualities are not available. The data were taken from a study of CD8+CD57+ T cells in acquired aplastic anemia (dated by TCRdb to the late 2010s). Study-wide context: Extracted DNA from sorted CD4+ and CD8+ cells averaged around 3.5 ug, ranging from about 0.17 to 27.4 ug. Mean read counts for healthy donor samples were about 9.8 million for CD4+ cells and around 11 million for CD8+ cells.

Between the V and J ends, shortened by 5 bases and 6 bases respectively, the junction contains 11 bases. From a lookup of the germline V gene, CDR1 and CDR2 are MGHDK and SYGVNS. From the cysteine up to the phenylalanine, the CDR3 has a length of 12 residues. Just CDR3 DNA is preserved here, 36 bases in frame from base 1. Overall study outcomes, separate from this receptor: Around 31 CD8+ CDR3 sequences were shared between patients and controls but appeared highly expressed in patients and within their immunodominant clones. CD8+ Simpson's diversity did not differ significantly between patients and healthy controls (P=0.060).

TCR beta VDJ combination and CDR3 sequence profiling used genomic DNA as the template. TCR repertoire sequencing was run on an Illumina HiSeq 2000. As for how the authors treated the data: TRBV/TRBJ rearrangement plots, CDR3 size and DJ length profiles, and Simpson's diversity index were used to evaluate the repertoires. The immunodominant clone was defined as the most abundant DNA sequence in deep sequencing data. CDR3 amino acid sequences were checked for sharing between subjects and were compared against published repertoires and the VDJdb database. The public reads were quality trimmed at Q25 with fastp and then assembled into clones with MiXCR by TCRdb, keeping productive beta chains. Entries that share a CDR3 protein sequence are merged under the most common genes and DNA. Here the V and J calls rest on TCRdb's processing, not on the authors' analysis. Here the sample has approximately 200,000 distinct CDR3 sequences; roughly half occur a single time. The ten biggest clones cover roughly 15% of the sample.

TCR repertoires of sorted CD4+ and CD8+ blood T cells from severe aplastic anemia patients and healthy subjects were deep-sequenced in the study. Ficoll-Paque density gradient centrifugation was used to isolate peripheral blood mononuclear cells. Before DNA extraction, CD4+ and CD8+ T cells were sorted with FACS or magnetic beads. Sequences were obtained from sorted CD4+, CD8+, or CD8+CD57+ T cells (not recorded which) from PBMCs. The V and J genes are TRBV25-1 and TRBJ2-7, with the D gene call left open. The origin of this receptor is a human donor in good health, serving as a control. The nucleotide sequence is TGTGCCAGCAGTTACTCGATCGGCGAGCAGTACTTC. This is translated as CASSYSIGEQYF.